This passage covers 31 T cell receptor beta chains from one sample sequenced in a study of shared clonotypes between healthy human individuals. Clones were read by immunoSEQ multiplex PCR, and TCRdb kept only the in-frame ones, dropping some. The table lists 2 million to 2.5 million clones, more than 90% of them singletons, with more than 0.1% in the top ten. Input material: naive CD4+ T cells sorted from blood. Noted subset: CD45RA+ positively selected. These receptors were collected from a man younger than 30 in good health.

The V gene is TRBV6-5, the J gene TRBJ2-1; D possibly uses TRBD1 or TRBD2 (5 bases each). Trimming pared 5 bases from V and 12 bases from J, leaving 17 bases between. The CDR3 extends over 13 amino acids. Per the germline V gene, CDR1 is MNHEY and CDR2 is SVGAGI. CDR3 amino acids: CASSHRDGLGQFF. The DNA for the CDR3 is TGTGCCAGCAGTCATAGGGACGGCCTAGGGCAGTTCTTC.

The V call is TRBV7-2, the J call TRBJ2-2, with TRBD1 matching over 9 bases. The V gene end was trimmed by 5 bases and the J gene end by 7 bases; junction bases not matched to a gene: 8. CDR1 and CDR2 from the germline V gene are SGHTA and FQGNSA. The CDR3 covers 15 residues. The CDR3 bases are TGTGCCAGCAGCCCCCGGACAGGGGAGGGCGGGGAGCTGTTTTTT. Amino acid sequence: CASSPRTGEGGELFF.

This chain connects TRBV2 to TRBJ2-2, with TRBD2 identical over 10 bases. Germline assignment: CDR1 SNHLY and CDR2 FYNNEI. V was clipped by 8 bases and J by 1 base; unmatched bases: 4. This CDR3 contains 15 residues. The CDR3 protein is CASGSGGVNTGELFF. For the CDR3, the DNA is TGTGCCAGCGGGAGCGGGGGGGTGAACACCGGGGAGCTGTTTTTT.

The chain has TRBV5-1 and TRBJ2-1, with D perhaps TRBD2 (5 bases). Germline assignment: CDR1 SGHRS and CDR2 YFSETQ. V was trimmed by 3 bases and J by 3 bases, leaving 13 bases between them. This CDR3 is 15 amino acids long. As DNA, the CDR3 is TGCGCCAGCAGCTCCGGACTCCTCGGCTACAATGAGCAGTTCTTC. This translates into CASSSGLLGYNEQFF.

This rearrangement joins TRBV28 to TRBJ1-2; D is perhaps TRBD1 (5 bases). With 5 bases removed from V and 3 bases from J, the gap between germline ends came to 10 bases. Germline V CDR1 and CDR2: MDHEN, SYDVKM. The CDR3 sequence is 13 residues long. CDR3 DNA sequence: TGTGCCAGCAGTATCGACAGTTACTATGGCTACACCTTC. Protein product: CASSIDSYYGYTF.

This clone showed up just a few times. The V call is TRBV19, the J call TRBJ1-2, with D possibly TRBD1 on 5 matching bases. Trimming cost V 7 bases and J 8 bases, with 32 bases left between them. Germline assignment: CDR1 LNHDA and CDR2 SQIVND (reference sequence). CDR3 size: 18 residues. CDR3 nucleotides: TGTGCCAGTACCCCTCAGGGTTTCGTACCTTCTTGGCAGGGAGGCTACACCTTC. Protein product: CASTPQGFVPSWQGGYTF.

This chain uses TRBV6-4 with TRBJ2-3; perhaps TRBD1 as D (6 bases). This CDR3 comprises 13 residues. Trimming removed 5 bases from V and 4 bases from J, with 10 bases in between. Germline V gene sequence: CDR1 MRHNA, CDR2 SNTAGT. CDR3 coding DNA: TGTGCCAGCAGTCAGGGGTTTCCAGATACGCAGTATTTT. It is translated as CASSQGFPDTQYF.

DNA for the CDR3: TGTGCCAGCAGCTTAGGAGCGGCAGCCCTCCAAGAGACCCAGTACTTC. Amino acid sequence: CASSLGAAALQETQYF. This sequence joins TRBV7-2 and TRBJ2-5; D is perhaps TRBD2 (5 bases). Looked up from germline, CDR1 is SGHTA and CDR2 is FQGNSA. Trimming stripped 1 base from V and 1 base from J, with 13 bases between. This CDR3 spans 16 amino acids.

The chain is built from TRBV28 and TRBJ1-5; 10 positions agree with TRBD1. This CDR3 contains 16 residues. Looked up from germline, CDR1 is MDHEN and CDR2 is SYDVKM. The J segment lost 3 bases and the V segment lost 6 bases, leaving 8 bases of the junction unmatched. CDR3 in DNA: TGTGCCAGCAGCGACAGGGGGCTGAGAGACAATCAGCCCCAGCATTTT. As protein: CASSDRGLRDNQPQHF.

The genes are TRBV30 and TRBJ1-6, with D unclear. CDR1 is GTSNPN and CDR2 is SVGIG in the germline V gene (reference sequence). This CDR3 is built from 13 residues. Trimming removed 0 bases at V and 10 bases at J, with 10 bases between. The CDR3 region is CAWSVQEVSPLHF. CDR3 DNA sequence: TGTGCCTGGAGTGTTCAGGAAGTCTCACCCCTCCACTTT.

The J gene is TRBJ2-7, the V gene TRBV27, with TRBD1 matching over 7 bases. V was pared by 8 bases and J by 2 bases, with 12 bases of the junction left unmatched. The CDR3 covers 15 residues. CDR1 MNHEY and CDR2 SMNVEV come from the germline V gene (reference sequence). The CDR3 sequence: CASGARRDSTYEQYF. The CDR3, as DNA: TGTGCCAGCGGAGCCCGACGGGACAGTACCTACGAGCAGTACTTC.

The chain recombines TRBV28 with TRBJ1-5; D unclear. The V end lost 6 bases, the J end lost 0 bases, and 12 bases lay between the germline ends. There are 15 residues in the CDR3. The germline V gene has CDR1 MDHEN and CDR2 SYDVKM. CDR3 DNA: TGTGCCAGCAGCTTCTCGACGGTTAGCAATCAGCCCCAGCATTTT. Translated, it gives CASSFSTVSNQPQHF.

The chain has TRBV6-1 and TRBJ1-3; no clear D gene. V lost 5 bases and J 9 bases, leaving 11 bases between the germline ends. The CDR3 totals 12 residues. Germline CDR1 and CDR2: MNHNS and SASEGT. CDR3 in amino acids: CASSQPEGTIYF. The CDR3 DNA follows: TGTGCCAGCAGTCAACCCGAGGGCACCATATATTTT.

V gene TRBV14 combines with J gene TRBJ2-6; D may be TRBD1 (6 bases). Germline CDR1 and CDR2: SGHDN and FVKESK. Trimming pared 3 bases from V and 2 bases from J, leaving 8 bases between. This CDR3 region has 15 residues. The CDR3 DNA is TGTGCCAGCAGCCAGGACAGACCTGGGGCCAACGTCCTGACTTTC. Its translation: CASSQDRPGANVLTF.

This chain links TRBV30 with TRBJ1-6; 7 bases match TRBD1. The germline CDR1 and CDR2 sequences are GTSNPN and SVGIG (reference sequence). CDR3 length: 15 amino acids. V lost 2 bases and J lost 1; bases outside the gene matches: 2. CDR3 region: CAWSTGESYNSPLHF. In nucleotides, the CDR3 is TGTGCCTGGAGTACAGGGGAATCCTATAATTCACCCCTCCACTTT.

This clone was counted once. In DNA, the CDR3 is TGTGCCAGCAGCCGCCCTGGTAACAATGAGCAGTTCTTC. As protein: CASSRPGNNEQFF. The gene calls are TRBV5-4 and TRBJ2-1; no clear D. The length of the CDR3 is 13 residues. Germline CDR1 reads SGHNT; CDR2 reads YYREEE (reference sequence). The V end was cut by 4 bases, the J end by 5 bases, with 10 bases between.

The chain is built from TRBV9 and TRBJ2-3; 8 bases fit TRBD1. CDR1 and CDR2 (germline): SGDLS, YYNGEE. Germline trimming cut 0 bases from V and 4 bases from J; bases unmatched to any gene: 4. The CDR3 contains 15 residues. CDR3 residues: CASSVGGRGPDTQYF. The CDR3 DNA is TGTGCCAGCAGCGTAGGGGGCAGGGGGCCAGATACGCAGTATTTT.

J is TRBJ2-1 and V is TRBV12-5, with D unclear. CDR1 LGHNT and CDR2 FRNRAP come from the germline V gene. This CDR3 has 14 amino acids. Trimming pared 5 bases from V and 7 bases from J, leaving 15 bases between. CDR3 protein: CASGPPDRLNEQFF. The CDR3 DNA reads as TGTGCTAGTGGTCCCCCAGACCGCCTAAATGAGCAGTTCTTC.

The V and J genes are TRBV30 and TRBJ2-1; D is perhaps TRBD1 (5 bases). The CDR3 is 13 amino acids. Trimming removed 5 bases from V and 5 bases from J, with 13 bases in between. Germline V CDR1 and CDR2: GTSNPN, SVGIG (reference sequence). CDR3: CAWAPSGNNEQFF. Written as DNA, the CDR3 is TGTGCCTGGGCCCCTTCAGGGAACAATGAGCAGTTCTTC.

This chain connects TRBV9 to TRBJ2-3, with 8 nucleotides matching TRBD1. CDR1 and CDR2 (germline): SGDLS, YYNGEE. V shed 0 bases, J shed 5 bases, and the junction held 2 bases outside the gene matches. The CDR3 runs to 14 residues. CDR3 sequence reads: CASSVATGGDTQYF. The CDR3 DNA is TGTGCCAGCAGCGTAGCAACAGGGGGAGATACGCAGTATTTT.

The chain joins TRBV6-1 to TRBJ1-2; D remains ambiguous. V dropped 6 bases and J dropped 2 bases, with 4 bases sitting between them. CDR3 length equals 11 residues. Germline CDR1 is MNHNS and CDR2 is SASEGT. CDR3 nucleotides: TGTGCCAGCAGCTACAACTATGGCTACACCTTC. Its protein is CASSYNYGYTF.

The chain recombines TRBV5-6 with TRBJ2-5; D not resolved. The CDR3 has 14 amino acids. The V end lost 2 bases, the J end lost 0 bases, and 8 bases lay between the germline ends. CDR1 SGHDT and CDR2 YYEEEE come from the germline V gene. As DNA, the CDR3 is TGTGCCAGCAGCTTTAGATCGTACCAAGAGACCCAGTACTTC. Its translation: CASSFRSYQETQYF.

For this clone: Other DNA sequences in this specimen translate into the identical CDR3. The rearrangement links TRBV29-1 to TRBJ1-1; D is uncertain. The germline V gene has CDR1 SQVTM and CDR2 ANQGSEA. Trimming removed 1 base at V and 0 bases at J, with 6 bases between. The CDR3 runs to 13 residues. The CDR3 DNA sequence: TGCAGCGTTGAAGGTAAACTGAACACTGAAGCTTTCTTT. Its protein is CSVEGKLNTEAFF.

This chain joins TRBV5-1 and TRBJ2-5; possible D gene TRBD2, 6 bases. CDR3 length: 15 amino acids. The germline V gene encodes CDR1 SGHRS and CDR2 YFSETQ. Trimming took off 0 bases at V and 5 bases at J, with 14 bases between the two ends. For the CDR3, the DNA is TGCGCCAGCAGCTTGGGGTCGGCGGGGAGGGAGACCCAGTACTTC. Translated, it gives CASSLGSAGRETQYF. Complete variable domain (other parts from reference TRBV5-1 and TRBJ2-5): KAGVTQTPRYLIKTRGQQVTLSCSPISGHRSVSWYQQTPGQGLQFLFEYFSETQRNKGNFPGRFSGRQFSNSRSEMNVSTLELGDSALYLCASSLGSAGRETQYFGPGTRLLVL.

The chain uses TRBV18 and TRBJ2-7; a possible D gene is TRBD2 (6 bases). Germline CDR1 KGHSH, CDR2 LQKENI. Between the trimmed V and J ends, which lost 3 bases and 2 bases, there was a span of 17 bases. The CDR3 totals 16 residues. The CDR3 region is CASSPSLGSNPYEQYF. CDR3 DNA sequence: TGTGCCAGCTCACCCAGCCTCGGGAGTAACCCCTACGAGCAGTACTTC. The full variable domain, in which reference TRBV18 and TRBJ2-7 provide the parts outside the CDR3, is NAGVMQNPRHLVRRRGQEARLRCSPMKGHSHVYWYRQLPEEGLKFMVYLQKENIIDESGMPKERFSAEFPKEGPSILRIQQVVRGDSAAYFCASSPSLGSNPYEQYFGPGTRLTVT.

CDR3 DNA: TGCGCCAGCAGCCAAGGACTAGCGGGAGTAACCTTCCAAGAGACCCAGTACTTC. Its translation: CASSQGLAGVTFQETQYF. This chain connects TRBV4-1 to TRBJ2-5; 12 nucleotides match TRBD2. Germline V lookup: CDR1 MGHRA, CDR2 YSYEKL. Germline trimming cut 1 base from V and 1 base from J; bases unmatched to any gene: 7. The length of the CDR3 is 18 residues.

The chain has TRBV7-2 and TRBJ1-4; D is unresolved. The ends were cut back, 6 bases at V and 8 bases at J, with 16 bases in the middle. In germline, CDR1 is SGHTA, CDR2 FQGNSA. The CDR3 runs to 14 residues. The CDR3, as DNA: TGTGCCAGCAGGACGGACCCGAAGGGCGAAAAACTGTTTTTT. Translation gives CASRTDPKGEKLFF.

This clone has a single count. The chain carries TRBV5-1 and TRBJ2-5; 10 bases map to TRBD1. Germline CDR1 is SGHRS and CDR2 is YFSETQ. This CDR3 region has 15 residues. The V segment lost 0 bases and the J segment 9 bases; nucleotides outside the gene matches: 8. CDR3 nucleotide sequence: TGCGCCAGCAGCTTGGAGACAGGGGGCCGCTTGTCCCAGTACTTC. Its translation is CASSLETGGRLSQYF.

Here the CDR3 DNA reads TGTGCCAGCAGCGCGGGGGCAGGGGACACCGGGGAGCTGTTTTTT. Amino acid sequence: CASSAGAGDTGELFF. V and J are TRBV7-3 and TRBJ2-2, with D perhaps TRBD2 (7 bases). Germline V gene lookup returns CDR1 SGHTA and CDR2 FQGTGA. This CDR3 has 15 residues. The germline V and J ends were trimmed by 5 bases and 3 bases, with 13 bases remaining between them.

The chain links TRBV14 to TRBJ2-5; the D gene is possibly TRBD1 (5 bases). Germline loops: CDR1 SGHDN, CDR2 FVKESK. Trimming stripped 4 bases from V and 5 bases from J, with 23 bases between. This CDR3 is 17 amino acids long. In DNA, the CDR3 is TGTGCCAGCAGCCCCTTAAACTATCGACAGCACAACGAGACCCAGTACTTC. Amino acid sequence: CASSPLNYRQHNETQYF.

The chain joins TRBV5-1 to TRBJ2-7, with 10 positions matching TRBD2. J gave up 2 bases and V 2 bases, and 7 bases lay outside the gene matches. CDR1 and CDR2 (germline): SGHRS, YFSETQ. The CDR3 sequence is 16 residues long. CDR3 region: CASSFPLAGSPYEQYF. The CDR3 DNA reads as TGCGCCAGCAGCTTTCCACTAGCGGGGAGCCCCTACGAGCAGTACTTC.